The subject of this entry is one T cell receptor (beta chain). As yet, its antigen is unknown. Both 60 Vbeta primers and 13 Jbeta primers went into the PCR. The data were produced by immunoSEQ multiplex PCR, yet TCRdb's version contains in-frame clones alone and is incomplete. The listing contains roughly 140,000 clones. This sample stems from a study of cytomegalovirus exposure and HLA in healthy donors. Study results and caveats: Across HLA loci, a later analysis found differing TCR association rates, with DRB1 most and HLA-C fewest. Most TCR sequences were rare, but some public TCRs occurred in many donors.

This CDR3 comprises 11 residues. Per the germline V gene, CDR1 is MGHDK and CDR2 is SYGVNS. V lost 4 bases to trimming and J lost 4 bases, with 3 bases between them. This TCR derives from a male donor in good health and CMV-seronegative. The genes are TRBV25-1 and TRBJ2-3; D unclear. Specimen: PBMCs. CDR3: CASSVADTQYF. DNA for the CDR3: TGTGCCAGCAGTGTAGCAGATACGCAGTATTTT.